Described below is a single TCR beta chain sequence and its context. The antigen is not known. The data were taken from a study of shared clonotypes between healthy human individuals. In the study overall: Used for every donor were three CD4 naive, three CD4 memory, two CD8 naive and one CD8 memory plate.

General study results and limits: It was only blood that was sampled, and tissue repertoires likely differ.

In the authors' methods: Filtering of immunoSEQ junctional sequences could not match full-length read filtering. Libraries were prepared by immunoSEQ multiplex PCR; TCRdb keeps only in-frame clonotypes and omits some of them. V, J and clone size derive from that table, while D and trimming were established from the DNA sequence. The repertoire holds around 560,000 clones, with approximately 96% as singletons. The CDR3 loop spans 12 amino acids. Trimming left V 1 base short and J 6 bases short, with 6 bases between. In germline, CDR1 is SGHVS, CDR2 FQNEAQ. Terminally differentiated effector memory CD45RA+ cells were left out of the naive CD8 fraction, which was CD45RO-negative and positively selected for CCR7.

The V call is TRBV7-8, the J call TRBJ1-1; D ambiguous. The sequence was collected from a young woman in good health. Sequencing was done on a sample of naive CD8+ T cells sorted from blood. The CDR3 protein is CASSLGTAEAFF. CDR3 bases: TGTGCCAGCAGCTTAGGGACTGCTGAAGCTTTCTTT. The full variable domain, completed using reference TRBV7-8 and TRBJ1-1, is GAGVSQSPRYKVAKRGQDVALRCDPISGHVSLFWYQQALGQGPEFLTYFQNEAQLDKSGLPSDRFFAERPEGSVSTLKIQRTQQEDSAVYLCASSLGTAEAFFGQGTRLTVV.